This T cell receptor beta chain was captured by sequencing in a study of T cell responses to AZD1222 COVID-19 vaccine. Study-level background: Analyses pooled second doses at about 4 or about 12 weeks. General study results and limits: Elevations in Spike-specific TCR breadth and depth followed administration of two AZD1222 doses.

Comments on this clone: The target antigen is unknown.

Sequencing used immunoSEQ multiplex PCR; TCRdb keeps in-frame clones, though not all of them. The table shows roughly 100,000 clones, with roughly nine tenths occurring only once. The CDR3 has 13 amino acids. V dropped 6 bases and J dropped 8 bases, with 16 bases sitting between them. CDR1 MNHEY and CDR2 SVGAGI come from the germline V gene. The sample consisted of peripheral blood, taken on day 0 of AZD1222 vaccination. The chain recombines TRBV6-5 with TRBJ1-2, with D possibly being TRBD1 (5 bases). The origin of this receptor is an adult in good health. The CDR3: CASRRDSSGGYTF. The CDR3 nucleotides read TGTGCCAGCAGGAGGGACTCCTCGGGGGGCTACACCTTC.